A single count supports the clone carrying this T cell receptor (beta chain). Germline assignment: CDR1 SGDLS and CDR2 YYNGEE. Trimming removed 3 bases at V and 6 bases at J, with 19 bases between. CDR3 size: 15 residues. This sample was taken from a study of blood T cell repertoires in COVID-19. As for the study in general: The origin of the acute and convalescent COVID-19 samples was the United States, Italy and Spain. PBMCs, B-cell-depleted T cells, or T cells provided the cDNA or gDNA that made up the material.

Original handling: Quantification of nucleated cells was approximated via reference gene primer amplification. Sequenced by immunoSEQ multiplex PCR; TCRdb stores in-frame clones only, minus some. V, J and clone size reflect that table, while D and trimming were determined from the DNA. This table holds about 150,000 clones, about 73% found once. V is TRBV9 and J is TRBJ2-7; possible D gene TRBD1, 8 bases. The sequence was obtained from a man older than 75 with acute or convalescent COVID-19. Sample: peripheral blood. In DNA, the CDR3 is TGTGCCAGCAGCGCCCAAAGGAACAGGGGGGGCGAGCAGTACTTC. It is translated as CASSAQRNRGGEQYF. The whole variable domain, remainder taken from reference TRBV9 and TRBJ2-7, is DSGVTQTPKHLITATGQRVTLRCSPRSGDLSVYWYQQSLDQGLQFLIQYYNGEERAKGNILERFSAQQFPDLHSELNLSSLELGDSALYFCASSAQRNRGGEQYFGPGTRLTVT.